This T cell receptor (beta chain) was profiled in a study of cytomegalovirus exposure and HLA in healthy donors. The PCR had 60 Vbeta and 13 Jbeta primers. How the authors handled the data: There were around 80 million unique TCR beta chains by a later count, and 10 million to 12 million of them were shared. The data were produced by immunoSEQ multiplex PCR, yet TCRdb's version contains in-frame clones alone and is incomplete. V and J calls plus clone size are reproduced from that table; the DNA served to infer D and trimming. The repertoire holds some 96,000 clones, roughly three fifths seen once, with under 4% in the top ten. Per germline, CDR1 SGHTS and CDR2 YDEGEE. The CDR3 spans 15 residues. The trim removed 4 bases at V and 3 bases at J, leaving 8 bases unmatched. Study results and limitations: In a later analysis, parvovirus B19, influenza, CMV and Epstein-Barr virus appeared linked to several top co-occurrence clusters.

As concerns this clone: Its cognate antigen is unknown.

Source material: PBMCs. The chain employs TRBV5-8 and TRBJ2-7; 9 bases map to TRBD1. The TCR comes from a man in his fifties or sixties in good health and CMV-seronegative. The CDR3 loop reads CASSVQGARGYEQYF. In nucleotides, the CDR3 is TGTGCCAGCAGCGTACAGGGGGCGAGGGGCTACGAGCAGTACTTC.